This TCR beta chain was recovered during a study of T cell changes during pregnancy in multiple sclerosis (dated by TCRdb to about 2019). Regarding the complete study: The study looked at changes in the T cell repertoire across pregnancy in women with multiple sclerosis.

The library relied on the immunoSEQ multiplex PCR assay. TCRdb stores this immuneACCESS table with in-frame sequences only. Part of the clones is absent; in the studies checked, under half of the shortfall reflects unresolved V genes, and no reason is known for the rest. This sample is represented by tens of thousands of clones; 92% of them were singletons. The ten largest clones add up to roughly 0.71% of the sample. As encoded in the germline V gene, CDR1 is SGHDN while CDR2 is FVKESK. V gives up 5 bases and J gives up 5 bases, and the segment between their germline ends measures 19 bases. The CDR3 starts with the cysteine, ends with the phenylalanine, and has 15 residues. Here the CDR3 DNA is all that survives: 45 bases in frame from base 1. A word on this clone: Its antigen specificity is not known. No qualities accompany the bases; no much larger clone lies one base away.

The sequence links TRBV14 to TRBJ2-7; TRBD2 could be the D gene, as 7 bases match. This TCR derives from a female donor with multiple sclerosis, enrolled in a pregnancy study. The specimen comprised CD4+ T cells from peripheral blood mononuclear cells, sampled in the third trimester of pregnancy. The nucleotide sequence is given as TGTGCCAGCAGCTCTAGTATGGGGGGGCTCGACGAGCAGTACTTC. Translated, this gives CASSSSMGGLDEQYF.